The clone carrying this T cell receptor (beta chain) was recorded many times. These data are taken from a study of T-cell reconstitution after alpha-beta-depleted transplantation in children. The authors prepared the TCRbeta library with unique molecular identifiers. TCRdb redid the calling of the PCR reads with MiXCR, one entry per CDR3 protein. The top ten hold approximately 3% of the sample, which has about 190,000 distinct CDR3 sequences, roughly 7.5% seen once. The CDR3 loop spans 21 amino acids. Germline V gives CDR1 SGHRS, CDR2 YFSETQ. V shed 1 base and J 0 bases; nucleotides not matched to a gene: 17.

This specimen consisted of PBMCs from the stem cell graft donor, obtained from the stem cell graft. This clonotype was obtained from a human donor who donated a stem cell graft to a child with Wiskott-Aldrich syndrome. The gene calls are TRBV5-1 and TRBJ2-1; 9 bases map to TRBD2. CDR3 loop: CASSLRESASGMIGSYNEQFF. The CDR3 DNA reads TGCGCCAGCAGCTTGAGAGAGTCGGCTAGCGGGATGATTGGCTCCTACAATGAGCAGTTCTTC.